These 27 T cell receptor beta chains share one sample of origin, sequenced in a study of shared clonotypes between healthy human individuals. Sequencing used immunoSEQ multiplex PCR; TCRdb keeps in-frame clones, though not all of them. The data contain roughly 760,000 clones, approximately 79% of them seen just once; the ten biggest clones take up less than 2%. The sequenced sample consisted of memory CD4+ T cells sorted from blood. The subset: CD45RA-negative fraction. The receptor source for this set is a woman in her twenties or thirties in good health.

The V gene is TRBV7-9, the J gene TRBJ2-1, with TRBD2 identical over 13 bases. Unmatched junction bases numbered 5, after V lost 4 bases and J lost 8 bases. This CDR3 comprises 15 residues. Germline CDR1 SEHNR, CDR2 FQNEAQ (reference sequence). CDR3 sequence (DNA): TGTGCCAGCAGCTCCGGACTAGCGGGAGTATATGAGCAGTTCTTC. Translating gives CASSSGLAGVYEQFF.

The rearrangement links TRBV28 to TRBJ1-3, with no clear D. Trimming shortened V by 5 bases and J by 4 bases, and 6 bases separated the two germline ends. The CDR3 loop spans 12 amino acids. Germline values: CDR1 MDHEN, CDR2 SYDVKM. The CDR3, as DNA: TGTGCCAGCAGTATAGAGGGAAACACCATATATTTT. Its protein is CASSIEGNTIYF.

This chain joins TRBV5-1 and TRBJ2-5, with D possibly TRBD2 on 6 matching bases. The CDR3 sequence is 19 residues long. Deletions cut 0 bases from V and 1 base from J, with 22 bases between. Germline V CDR1 and CDR2: SGHRS, YFSETQ. CDR3 protein: CASSLGAGTDTILQETQYF. The CDR3 DNA follows: TGCGCCAGCAGCTTGGGCGCGGGGACGGACACAATACTCCAAGAGACCCAGTACTTC.

The rearrangement uses TRBV19 and TRBJ1-5; D perhaps matches TRBD1 (6 bases). The V gene lost 3 bases and the J gene lost 7 bases, with 13 bases spanning the gap. Looked up from germline, CDR1 is LNHDA and CDR2 is SQIVND (reference sequence). The CDR3 has 14 amino acids. The CDR3 DNA reads as TGTGCCAGTAGTATGGTGGGGGCCGGGCAGCCCCAGCATTTT. Amino acid sequence: CASSMVGAGQPQHF.

The chain links TRBV19 to TRBJ2-3; tentatively, D is TRBD1 (6 bases). The CDR3 totals 16 residues. CDR1 is LNHDA and CDR2 is SQIVND in the germline V gene (reference sequence). Trimming left V 4 bases short and J 2 bases short, with 16 bases between. CDR3 in DNA: TGTGCCAGTAGTAACCGGGACACATACCCCACAGATACGCAGTATTTT. Its translation is CASSNRDTYPTDTQYF.

V is TRBV28 and J is TRBJ2-1; a possible D gene is TRBD2 (5 bases). V shed 3 bases and J shed 7 bases, with 7 bases lying between them. From germline, CDR1 is MDHEN and CDR2 SYDVKM. CDR3 length equals 12 residues. For the CDR3, the DNA is TGTGCCAGCAGTTTCCTAGCAAATGAGCAGTTCTTC. Residues: CASSFLANEQFF.

The chain couples TRBV2 to TRBJ2-5, with D possibly being TRBD2 (6 bases). Trimming cost V 6 bases and J 2 bases, with 16 bases left between them. Germline lookup yields CDR1 SNHLY and CDR2 FYNNEI. The CDR3 covers 15 residues. The CDR3 is CASRGSGPRQETQYF. The CDR3 DNA follows: TGTGCCAGCAGGGGGAGCGGGCCCCGGCAAGAGACCCAGTACTTC.

The V call is TRBV7-2, the J call TRBJ1-5; the D is unclear. The germline V gene has CDR1 SGHTA and CDR2 FQGNSA. This CDR3 region has 14 residues. V dropped 2 bases and J dropped 4 bases, with 9 bases sitting between them. The CDR3 sequence is CASSLFRGNQPQHF. The CDR3, as DNA: TGTGCCAGCAGCTTATTTAGAGGTAATCAGCCCCAGCATTTT.

V gene TRBV28 combines with J gene TRBJ1-1, with D maybe TRBD1 (5 bases). V lost 2 bases and J lost 11, with 15 bases in between. This CDR3 region has 13 residues. Germline V gene sequence: CDR1 MDHEN, CDR2 SYDVKM. The CDR3 here is CASSLRGWGRAFF. For the CDR3, the DNA is TGTGCCAGCAGTTTACGGGGTTGGGGGAGGGCTTTCTTT.

This clone was observed once. Different DNA sequences within this sample yield the same CDR3. The V and J genes are TRBV19 and TRBJ1-5; D unclear. Looked up from germline, CDR1 is LNHDA and CDR2 is SQIVND (reference sequence). V was shortened by 3 bases and J by 0 bases, with 9 bases between the two germline ends. The CDR3 is made up of 15 amino acids. This chain's CDR3 is CASSIGRNSNQPQHF. The CDR3 DNA reads as TGTGCCAGTAGTATCGGCAGAAATAGCAATCAGCCCCAGCATTTT. The variable domain in full, completed from reference TRBV19 and TRBJ1-5, reads DGGITQSPKYLFRKEGQNVTLSCEQNLNHDAMYWYRQDPGQGLRLIYYSQIVNDFQKGDIAEGYSVSREKKESFPLTVTSAQKNPTAFYLCASSIGRNSNQPQHFGDGTRLSIL.

This clone was seen a handful of times. The rearrangement links TRBV29-1 to TRBJ1-1; D is undetermined. Germline V lookup: CDR1 SQVTM, CDR2 ANQGSEA. The CDR3 consists of 13 residues. V lost 4 bases and J lost 4, with 13 bases in between. The DNA of the CDR3 is TGCAGCGTTGGGATTGGCGAGGGCACTGAAGCTTTCTTT. Amino acids: CSVGIGEGTEAFF.

The chain combines TRBV6-6 with TRBJ2-2, with unresolved D. V lost 2 bases, J lost 4 bases, and 8 bases lay in between. This CDR3 is 14 amino acids long. The germline gives CDR1 MNHNY, CDR2 SVGAGI (reference sequence). Written as DNA, the CDR3 is TGTGCCAGCAGTTACGGCTCACTCACCGGGGAGCTGTTTTTT. It codes for CASSYGSLTGELFF.

The chain has TRBV16 and TRBJ1-6; no clear D gene. The CDR3 has 13 amino acids. Trimming removed 4 bases at V and 11 bases at J, with 12 bases between. Germline V gives CDR1 KGHSY, CDR2 FQNENV. CDR3 nucleotides: TGTGCCAGCAGCCCCAATGACTTCACACCCCTCCACTTT. Its translation is CASSPNDFTPLHF.

V is TRBV28 and J is TRBJ2-7, with TRBD1 matching over 10 bases. Germline CDR1 reads MDHEN; CDR2 reads SYDVKM. Losses at the gene ends were 6 bases for V and 7 bases for J; bases not matched to a gene: 9. This CDR3 is built from 14 residues. The CDR3 sequence: CASSQGQGLREQYF. CDR3 nucleotide sequence: TGTGCCAGCAGCCAGGGACAGGGGTTGAGGGAGCAGTACTTC.

CDR3 protein: CASSKGDTEGDTQYF. In DNA form, the CDR3 reads TGTGCCAGTAGTAAGGGGGACACAGAGGGCGATACGCAGTATTTT. The chain couples TRBV19 to TRBJ2-3, with D perhaps TRBD1 (6 bases). Germline values: CDR1 LNHDA, CDR2 SQIVND (reference sequence). V was pared by 4 bases and J by 6 bases, with 17 bases between. The CDR3 sequence is 15 residues long.

This clone was picked up many times. V gene TRBV5-1 combines with J gene TRBJ1-2; 11 nucleotides line up with TRBD1. This CDR3 is 17 amino acids long. Per the germline V gene, CDR1 is SGHRS and CDR2 is YFSETQ. V was pared by 0 bases and J by 2 bases, with 6 bases of the junction left unmatched. CDR3 amino acids: CASSLGDGTGGNYGYTF. The CDR3 DNA reads as TGCGCCAGCAGCTTGGGTGACGGGACAGGGGGAAACTATGGCTACACCTTC.

This clone was seen a single time. The chain is built from TRBV5-4 and TRBJ2-5, with 7 bases fitting TRBD1. CDR3 length: 15 residues. V dropped 2 bases and J dropped 7; count of bases not matched to a gene: 11. The germline gives CDR1 SGHNT, CDR2 YYREEE (reference sequence). The CDR3 sequence: CASSLRGQSTGTQYF. In DNA, the CDR3 is TGTGCCAGCAGCTTAAGGGGACAGTCGACCGGGACCCAGTACTTC.

The V and J genes are TRBV27 and TRBJ1-6, with TRBD1 identical over 11 bases. The CDR3 runs to 15 residues. Per the germline V gene, CDR1 is MNHEY and CDR2 is SMNVEV (reference sequence). V lost 7 bases, J lost 7 bases, and 6 bases stayed unmatched. CDR3 protein: CASTADRGPNSPLHF. The DNA of the CDR3 is TGTGCCAGCACCGCGGACAGGGGGCCGAATTCACCCCTCCACTTT.

The rearrangement joins TRBV11-2 to TRBJ1-1, with 8 bases that match TRBD1. Germline V CDR1 and CDR2: SGHAT, FQNNGV. The V and J ends lost 4 bases and 5 bases, in that order; junction bases with no gene match: 9. This CDR3 has 15 residues. CDR3 DNA sequence: TGTGCCAGCAGCTATAACAGGGGGTGGAAAACTGAAGCTTTCTTT. Translated, it gives CASSYNRGWKTEAFF.

The chain employs TRBV29-1 and TRBJ2-7; 9 bases fit TRBD1. With 4 bases clipped from V and 6 bases from J, the junction kept 13 bases outside the gene matches. The length of the CDR3 is 15 residues. The germline CDR1 and CDR2 sequences are SQVTM and ANQGSEA. The CDR3 coding sequence is TGCAGCGTTGGGGCTCGGGGGACAGGGTCTGCCGAGCAGTACTTC. This gives the protein CSVGARGTGSAEQYF.

This clone has a handful of counts. The V and J genes are TRBV5-6 and TRBJ1-1; TRBD1 might be the D (5 bases). Trimming cost V 4 bases and J 4 bases, with 17 bases left between them. This CDR3 has 15 residues. Germline values: CDR1 SGHDT, CDR2 YYEEEE. CDR3 loop: CASSLTRVGGTEAFF. The DNA for the CDR3 is TGTGCCAGCAGCCTTACCAGGGTAGGCGGCACTGAAGCTTTCTTT. The entire variable domain, with the rest obtained from reference TRBV5-6 and TRBJ1-1, is as follows: DAGVTQSPTHLIKTRGQQVTLRCSPKSGHDTVSWYQQALGQGPQFIFQYYEEEERQRGNFPDRFSGHQFPNYSSELNVNALLLGDSALYLCASSLTRVGGTEAFFGQGTRLTVV.

The gene calls are TRBV28 and TRBJ2-7; 10 positions match TRBD1. Germline CDR1 and CDR2: MDHEN and SYDVKM. The CDR3 is made up of 16 amino acids. V shed 9 bases, J shed 2 bases, and the junction held 13 bases outside the gene matches. The CDR3 DNA follows: TGTGCCAGTTTAAGTCCGGGACAGGGGAGGACCTACGAGCAGTACTTC. It encodes CASLSPGQGRTYEQYF.

The V call is TRBV7-6, the J call TRBJ2-7; TRBD2 matches 7 bases. The CDR3 is made up of 16 amino acids. The junction had 15 bases not matched to a gene; V was cut back by 4 bases and J by 6 bases. The germline CDR1 and CDR2 sequences are SGHVS and FNYEAQ. The CDR3 bases are TGTGCCAGCAGCTCCCGGCAGGGCGCGGGAGTAGGCGAGCAGTACTTC. This sequence encodes CASSSRQGAGVGEQYF.

The gene calls are TRBV28 and TRBJ1-5, with D unclear. Trimming removed 8 bases at V and 0 bases at J, with 8 bases between. The CDR3 sequence is 13 residues long. Germline V gene lookup returns CDR1 MDHEN and CDR2 SYDVKM. CDR3 bases: TGTGCCAGCCGCTATTATAGCAATCAGCCCCAGCATTTT. This encodes CASRYYSNQPQHF. Combining the CDR3 with reference TRBV28 and TRBJ1-5 gives the whole variable domain DVKVTQSSRYLVKRTGEKVFLECVQDMDHENMFWYRQDPGLGLRLIYFSYDVKMKEKGDIPEGYSVSREKKERFSLILESASTNQTSMYLCASRYYSNQPQHFGDGTRLSIL.

This clone has just one count. This specimen includes other DNA sequences encoding the same CDR3. This chain uses TRBV5-1 with TRBJ2-1, with 8 bases aligning to TRBD2. J gave up 4 bases and V 0 bases, and 3 bases lay outside the gene matches. The CDR3 has 15 amino acids. The germline V gene encodes CDR1 SGHRS and CDR2 YFSETQ. The CDR3 region has the DNA TGCGCCAGCAGCTTGGTTAGCGGGGCGTACAATGAGCAGTTCTTC. As protein: CASSLVSGAYNEQFF.

The table lists this clone with many counts. This rearrangement joins TRBV11-2 to TRBJ2-2; D is unclear. Trimming cost V 2 bases and J 1 base, with 5 bases left between them. From germline, CDR1 is SGHAT and CDR2 FQNNGV. This CDR3 has 14 amino acids. The CDR3 region is CASSLKGNTGELFF. Written as DNA, the CDR3 is TGTGCCAGCAGCTTAAAGGGGAACACCGGGGAGCTGTTTTTT.

This chain links TRBV28 with TRBJ2-1, with TRBD2 matching over 7 bases. The germline gives CDR1 MDHEN, CDR2 SYDVKM. The junction had 7 bases not matched to a gene; V was cut back by 8 bases and J by 3 bases. CDR3 size: 14 residues. The CDR3 DNA follows: TGTGCCAGCCAGAGCGGGGTGTTCTACAATGAGCAGTTCTTC. Translation: CASQSGVFYNEQFF.